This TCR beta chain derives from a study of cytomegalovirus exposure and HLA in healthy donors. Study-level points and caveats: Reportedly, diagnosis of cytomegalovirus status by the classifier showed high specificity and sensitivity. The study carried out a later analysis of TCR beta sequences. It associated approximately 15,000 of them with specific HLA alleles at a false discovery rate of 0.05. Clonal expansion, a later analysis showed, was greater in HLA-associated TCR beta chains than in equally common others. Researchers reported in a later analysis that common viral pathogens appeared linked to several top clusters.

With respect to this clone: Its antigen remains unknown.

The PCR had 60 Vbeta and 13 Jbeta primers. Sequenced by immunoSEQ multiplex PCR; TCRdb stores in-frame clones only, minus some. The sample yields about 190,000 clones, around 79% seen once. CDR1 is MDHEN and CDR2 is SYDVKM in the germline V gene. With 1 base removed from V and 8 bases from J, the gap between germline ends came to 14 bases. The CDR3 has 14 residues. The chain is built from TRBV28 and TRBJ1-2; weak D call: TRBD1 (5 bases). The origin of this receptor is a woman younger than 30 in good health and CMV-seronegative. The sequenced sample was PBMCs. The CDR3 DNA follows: TGTGCCAGCAGTTTATATGGGGCCGAAGGAGGCTACACCTTC. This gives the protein CASSLYGAEGGYTF.